This TCR beta chain derives from a study of beta chain features in type 1 diabetes. The study's findings and limits: Researchers reported that naive, central memory and Treg TCRB repertoires appeared more similar in patients than in healthy donors.

Germline V gene lookup returns CDR1 SGHRS and CDR2 YFSETQ. The CDR3 is made up of 15 amino acids. The V gene lost 0 bases and the J gene lost 1 base, with 10 bases spanning the gap. Reverse transcription of all isolated RNA meant that expressed TCRB transcripts were sequenced. Profiled with immunoSEQ multiplex PCR; TCRdb holds only in-frame clones, not every one. The sample has about 250,000 clones, roughly 14% seen once. This clone has more than one count but fewer than ten. The antigen remains undetermined. A sort by CD45RO/CCR7/CD25/CD127/CD95/CD27 yielded CD4+ naive, central memory, regulatory and stem cell-like memory cells.

This TCR was recovered from a middle-aged woman in good health. The V and J genes are TRBV5-1 and TRBJ1-1; D remains unclear. The specimen sequenced was naive CD4+ T cells from blood. The CDR3 is CASSLDGRANTEAFF. The CDR3 DNA reads TGCGCCAGCAGCTTGGACGGGCGGGCGAACACTGAAGCTTTCTTT.